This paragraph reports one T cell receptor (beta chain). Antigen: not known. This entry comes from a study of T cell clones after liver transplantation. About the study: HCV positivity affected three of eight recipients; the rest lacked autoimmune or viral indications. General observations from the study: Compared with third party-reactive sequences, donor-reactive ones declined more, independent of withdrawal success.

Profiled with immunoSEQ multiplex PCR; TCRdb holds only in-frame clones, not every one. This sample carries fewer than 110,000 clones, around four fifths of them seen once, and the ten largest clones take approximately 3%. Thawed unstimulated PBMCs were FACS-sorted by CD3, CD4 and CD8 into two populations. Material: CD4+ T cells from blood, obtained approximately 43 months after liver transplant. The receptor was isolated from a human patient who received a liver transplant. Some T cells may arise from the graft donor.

The CDR3 protein is CASSFSGQGNHEQYF. CDR3 nucleotide sequence: TGTGCCAGCAGTTTCTCAGGACAGGGGAACCACGAGCAGTACTTC. V and J are TRBV27 and TRBJ2-7, with TRBD1 matching over 9 bases. The V gene end was trimmed by 3 bases and the J gene end by 5 bases; junction bases not matched to a gene: 8. Germline CDR1 and CDR2: MNHEY and SMNVEV (reference sequence). This CDR3 has 15 amino acids.